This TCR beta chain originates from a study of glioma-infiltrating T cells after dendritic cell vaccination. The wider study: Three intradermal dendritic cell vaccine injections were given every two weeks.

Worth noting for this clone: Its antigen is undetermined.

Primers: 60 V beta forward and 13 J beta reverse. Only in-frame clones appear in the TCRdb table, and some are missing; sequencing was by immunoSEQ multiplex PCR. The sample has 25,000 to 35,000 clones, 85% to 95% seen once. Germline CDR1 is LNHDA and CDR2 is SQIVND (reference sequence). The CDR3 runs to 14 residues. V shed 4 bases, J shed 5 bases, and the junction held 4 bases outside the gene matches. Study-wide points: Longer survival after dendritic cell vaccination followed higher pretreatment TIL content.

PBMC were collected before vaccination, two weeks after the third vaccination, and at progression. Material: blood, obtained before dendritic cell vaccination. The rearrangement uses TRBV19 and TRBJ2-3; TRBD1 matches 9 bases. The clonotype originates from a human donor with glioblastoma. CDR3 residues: CASSKGQGQDTQYF. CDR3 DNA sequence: TGTGCCAGTAGTAAGGGACAGGGACAAGATACGCAGTATTTT.